These T cell receptor beta chains were read from a single sample in a study of blood T cell repertoires in COVID-19. The protocol was immunoSEQ multiplex PCR, while the TCRdb copy is restricted to in-frame clones and leaves out a portion. Altogether some 150,000 clones are present, over 80% being singletons, with the ten largest covering about 5.8%. The sequenced sample was PBMCs or T cells enriched from blood (not recorded which). These receptors came from a woman aged 45-59 years who had been exposed to COVID-19. The CDR3 runs from the conserved cysteine through the conserved F or W.

V gene: TRBV6-2/TRBV6-3; CDR3 protein: CASSYGSGETNTGELFF
V gene: TRBV3-1/TRBV3-2; CDR3 protein: CASSQFGGGTDTQYF
V gene: TRBV7-2; CDR3 protein: CASSLVNRRYPHEQYF
V gene: TRBV10-1; CDR3 protein: CASRPGIDGNTIYF
V gene: TRBV27; CDR3 protein: CASSLSAGAVGEKLFF
V gene: TRBV28; CDR3 protein: CASGGGGYGYTF
V gene: TRBV7-8; CDR3 protein: CASSFRLADTQYF
V gene: TRBV7-8; CDR3 protein: CASSRAATGETQYF
V gene: TRBV30; CDR3 protein: CAWTPLGQNSGNTIYF
V gene: TRBV28; CDR3 protein: CASSSPGQGLSNYGYTF
V gene: TRBV30; CDR3 protein: CAWSRGADGEAFF
V gene: TRBV7-8; CDR3 protein: CASSRLTGDSPLHF
V gene: TRBV9; CDR3 protein: CASSVGTGWVETQYF
V gene: TRBV7-9; CDR3 protein: CASSTYDRDNSPLHF
V gene: TRBV6-4; CDR3 protein: CASSGSWGGTYNEQFF
V gene: TRBV27; CDR3 protein: CASSPPVPGEAFF
V gene: TRBV9; CDR3 protein: CASSAFTGGAYNEQFF
V gene: TRBV11-2; CDR3 protein: CASMDQGVSPLHF
V gene: TRBV19; CDR3 protein: CATARGSEKLFF
V gene: TRBV4-2; CDR3 protein: CASSQGDEQYF
V gene: TRBV6-2/TRBV6-3; CDR3 protein: CASSYEAGSYNEQFF
V gene: TRBV6-4; CDR3 protein: CASSAGSSSGANVLTF
V gene: TRBV3-1/TRBV3-2; CDR3 protein: CASSLRTSLAPQYF
V gene: TRBV10-3; CDR3 protein: CAISNGEFGNQPQHF
V gene: TRBV6-2/TRBV6-3; CDR3 protein: CASSSTVEQYF
V gene: TRBV4-1; CDR3 protein: CASSFRTGMFSYEQYF
V gene: TRBV2; CDR3 protein: CASSLRREAPSQQETQYF
V gene: TRBV29-1; CDR3 protein: CSARQGGSNTIYF
V gene: TRBV14; CDR3 protein: CASSHPAGGMGSPLHF
V gene: TRBV19; CDR3 protein: CASSPERPRYNEQFF
V gene: TRBV9; CDR3 protein: CASSVEVGGRVNTEAFF
V gene: TRBV11-2; CDR3 protein: CASSLGITGTEQYF
V gene: TRBV9; CDR3 protein: CASSVEAGGPTDTQYF
V gene: TRBV19; CDR3 protein: CASRLAGAGGELFF